This T cell receptor beta chain was identified in a study of patients and donors after allogeneic stem cell transplantation. TCRdb called the RT-PCR reads again in MiXCR, with one record for every CDR3 protein. The sample shows roughly 200,000 distinct CDR3 sequences, approximately 41% of them seen only once. The CDR3 totals 15 residues. The ends lost 4 bases at V and 5 bases at J; junction bases unmatched: 5. CDR1 and CDR2 (germline): LGHNA, YSLEER. This chain links TRBV4-3 with TRBJ2-5; 12 bases line up with TRBD2. The sequence was collected from a human donor who was either an allogeneic HSCT recipient or a stem cell or donor lymphocyte infusion donor (not recorded which). It is not recorded whose cells these are; they may come from a transplant donor. The sequenced sample was blood, either unsorted or a sorted T cell fraction (not recorded which). CDR3 in amino acids: CASSLGLAGRETQYF. For the CDR3, the DNA is TGCGCCAGCAGCCTCGGACTAGCGGGAAGGGAGACCCAGTACTTC.